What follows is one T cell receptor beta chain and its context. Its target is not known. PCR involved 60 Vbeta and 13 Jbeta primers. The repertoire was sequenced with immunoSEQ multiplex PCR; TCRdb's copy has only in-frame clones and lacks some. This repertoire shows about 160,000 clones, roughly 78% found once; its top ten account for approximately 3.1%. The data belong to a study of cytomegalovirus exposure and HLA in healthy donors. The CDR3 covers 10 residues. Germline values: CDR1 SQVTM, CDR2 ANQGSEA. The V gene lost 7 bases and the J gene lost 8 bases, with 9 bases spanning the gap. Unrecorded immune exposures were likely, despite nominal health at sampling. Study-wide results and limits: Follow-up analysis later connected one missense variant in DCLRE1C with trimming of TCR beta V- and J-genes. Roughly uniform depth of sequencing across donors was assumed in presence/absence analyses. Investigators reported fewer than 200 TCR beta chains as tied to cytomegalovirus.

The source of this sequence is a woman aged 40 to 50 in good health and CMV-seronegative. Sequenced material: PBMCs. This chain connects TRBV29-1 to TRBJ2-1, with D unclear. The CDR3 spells CSASMDEQFF. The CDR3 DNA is TGCAGCGCGAGCATGGATGAGCAGTTCTTC.